Each of the 27 T cell receptor beta chains below was sequenced from the same sample in a study of Ad26.COV2.S vaccination and SARS-CoV-2 variants. Measured with immunoSEQ multiplex PCR; TCRdb has only the in-frame clones, and not every one. The sample includes fewer than 300,000 clones, more than 75% seen only once; the top ten take about 3.6%. Sample treatment: around 19 received Ad26.COV2.S at low or high dose, single or two shots; roughly 5 received placebo; per-sample allocation not given. Collection of samples fell on day 63 after the first vaccine or placebo injection. The specimen was peripheral blood, collected in a trial of Ad26.COV2.S vaccine versus placebo. These receptors originate from a person between 18 and 60 years old who received the Ad26.COV2.S COVID-19 vaccine or a placebo.

This clone turned up a few times. The gene calls are TRBV6-5 and TRBJ2-7; D is possibly TRBD2 (5 bases). The CDR3 spans 14 residues. Looked up from germline, CDR1 is MNHEY and CDR2 is SVGAGI. V was pared by 6 bases and J by 2 bases, with 14 bases between. The chain's CDR3 is CASRLGGSAYEQYF. The CDR3 DNA reads TGTGCCAGCAGACTAGGAGGATCGGCCTACGAGCAGTACTTC.

The J gene is TRBJ2-7, the V gene TRBV28, with unresolved D. This CDR3 region has 14 residues. The germline V and J ends were trimmed by 2 bases and 2 bases, with 10 bases remaining between them. Germline V gives CDR1 MDHEN, CDR2 SYDVKM. Here the CDR3 DNA reads TGTGCCAGCAGTTTAGCGGCTAGTGCCTACGAGCAGTACTTC. Encoded protein: CASSLAASAYEQYF.

The chain combines TRBV7-9 with TRBJ1-1; TRBD1 aligns across 7 bases. The V and J ends lost 1 base and 1 base, in that order; junction bases with no gene match: 3. Germline loops: CDR1 SEHNR, CDR2 FQNEAQ (reference sequence). The CDR3 covers 15 residues. CDR3 sequence (DNA): TGTGCCAGCAGCTTAGGAGACAGGGCGAACACTGAAGCTTTCTTT. Translated: CASSLGDRANTEAFF.

The chain recombines TRBV7-2 with TRBJ2-7; maybe TRBD2 (6 bases). CDR1 and CDR2 (germline): SGHTA, FQGNSA. The V end lost 3 bases, the J end lost 1 base, and 7 bases lay between the germline ends. The CDR3 runs 13 residues. The CDR3 DNA sequence: TGTGCCAGCAGCTTTAGCGGATCCTACGAGCAGTACTTC. Protein sequence: CASSFSGSYEQYF.

The chain uses TRBV19 and TRBJ1-1; a weak D match, TRBD1 (5 bases). This CDR3 has 15 residues. With 1 base removed from V and 4 bases from J, the gap between germline ends came to 13 bases. Germline values: CDR1 LNHDA, CDR2 SQIVND (reference sequence). CDR3 amino acids: CASSIARAPVTEAFF. In DNA, the CDR3 is TGTGCCAGTAGTATAGCCAGGGCGCCGGTCACTGAAGCTTTCTTT.

The CDR3 is CASTRGGWTSGSSGELFF. CDR3 nucleotides: TGTGCCAGCACCAGGGGGGGTTGGACTAGCGGATCCTCTGGGGAGCTGTTTTTT. The V and J genes are TRBV7-9 and TRBJ2-2, with TRBD2 matching over 10 bases. The CDR3 runs to 18 residues. The V gene end was trimmed by 7 bases and the J gene end by 8 bases; junction bases not matched to a gene: 19. Germline CDR1 SEHNR, CDR2 FQNEAQ (reference sequence).

The DNA for the CDR3 is TGTGCCAGCAGCGTAGAGCCAGCTAATGAAAAACTGTTTTTT. Its protein product is CASSVEPANEKLFF. The chain couples TRBV9 to TRBJ1-4; D uncertain. Trimming took off 0 bases at V and 3 bases at J, with 6 bases between the two ends. This CDR3 region has 14 residues. CDR1 is SGDLS, CDR2 YYNGEE, per germline.

The chain carries TRBV7-2 and TRBJ1-5; unclear D gene. Trimming removed 5 bases from V and 0 bases from J, with 11 bases in between. The germline V gene has CDR1 SGHTA and CDR2 FQGNSA. The length of the CDR3 is 15 residues. CDR3 sequence reads: CASSLQLSSNQPQHF. The CDR3 DNA reads TGTGCCAGCAGCCTACAGCTAAGTAGCAATCAGCCCCAGCATTTT.

This chain connects TRBV5-1 to TRBJ2-5; 9 positions match TRBD1. Trimming took 4 bases from V and 3 from J; bases not matched to a gene: 4. The CDR3 has 14 amino acids. Germline CDR1 and CDR2: SGHRS and YFSETQ. CDR3 protein: CASSLGQGEETQYF. CDR3 bases: TGCGCCAGCAGCCTGGGACAGGGAGAAGAGACCCAGTACTTC.

As to this clone: This CDR3 is also generated by other DNA sequences in the sample. The chain is built from TRBV4-1 and TRBJ1-2; TRBD1 aligns across 10 bases. Trimming at V came to 3 bases and at J to 2 bases, leaving 3 bases not matched to a gene. The CDR3 runs to 15 residues. In germline, CDR1 is MGHRA, CDR2 YSYEKL. CDR3 sequence (DNA): TGCGCCAGCAGCCAGGGACAGGGGCCCAACTATGGCTACACCTTC. Residues: CASSQGQGPNYGYTF.

The rearrangement links TRBV9 to TRBJ2-3; no clear D gene. There are 15 residues in the CDR3. Germline V gene data show CDR1 as SGDLS and CDR2 as YYNGEE. Between the trimmed V and J ends, which lost 5 bases and 3 bases, there was a span of 16 bases. CDR3 protein: CASSKDPGVTDTQYF. The CDR3 DNA reads as TGTGCCAGCAGTAAGGATCCTGGGGTAACAGATACGCAGTATTTT.

V usage is TRBV15 and J usage is TRBJ1-4; the D is unclear. Germline CDR1 reads LNHNV; CDR2 reads YYDKDF (reference sequence). The CDR3 has 12 residues. V lost 8 bases to trimming and J lost 3 bases, with 7 bases between them. The CDR3 nucleotides are TGTGCCACCCGGTGGTCTAATGAAAAACTGTTTTTT. This codes for CATRWSNEKLFF.

The chain combines TRBV5-6 with TRBJ1-2, with D maybe TRBD1 (6 bases). The germline gives CDR1 SGHDT, CDR2 YYEEEE. Trimming removed 4 bases from V and 6 bases from J, with 16 bases in between. CDR3 length equals 14 residues. The CDR3 DNA is TGTGCCAGCAGCCCGCAGGGGCGCGTTGATGGCTACACCTTC. This gives the protein CASSPQGRVDGYTF.

This clone turned up a few times. This sequence joins TRBV10-1 and TRBJ2-7; perhaps TRBD2 as D (8 bases). V was cut by 8 bases and J by 1 base, with 24 bases left in between. Germline V CDR1 and CDR2: WNHNN, SYGVQD (reference sequence). The CDR3 is 17 amino acids. CDR3 sequence (DNA): TGCGCCAGCCTGACTCCCGGGGGGGACAGAGATTCCTACGAGCAGTACTTC. It codes for CASLTPGGDRDSYEQYF.

The rearrangement joins TRBV7-2 to TRBJ2-3; D is undetermined. This CDR3 has 16 amino acids. In germline, CDR1 is SGHTA, CDR2 FQGNSA. The ends were cut back, 5 bases at V and 2 bases at J, with 17 bases in the middle. CDR3 amino acids: CASSQREPLPTDTQYF. The DNA of the CDR3 is TGTGCCAGCAGCCAGCGAGAGCCTCTACCCACAGATACGCAGTATTTT. Full variable domain (outside the CDR3, taken from reference TRBV7-2 and TRBJ2-3): GAGVSQSPSNKVTEKGKDVELRCDPISGHTALYWYRQSLGQGLEFLIYFQGNSAPDKSGLPSDRFSAERTGGSVSTLTIQRTQQEDSAVYLCASSQREPLPTDTQYFGPGTRLTVL.

This sequence joins TRBV11-2 and TRBJ2-7; 9 bases agree with TRBD2. CDR1 SGHAT and CDR2 FQNNGV come from the germline V gene. Losses at the gene ends were 6 bases for V and 2 bases for J; bases not matched to a gene: 2. The CDR3 is 13 residues long. For the CDR3, the DNA is TGTGCCAGCAGACTAGCGGGCGCCTACGAGCAGTACTTC. The encoded protein is CASRLAGAYEQYF.

V is TRBV25-1 and J is TRBJ1-5; maybe TRBD1 (6 bases). Trimming cost V 4 bases and J 9 bases, with 13 bases left between them. Germline CDR1 MGHDK, CDR2 SYGVNS. There are 13 residues in the CDR3. The CDR3 sequence: CASSAGGLRPQHF. In DNA form, the CDR3 reads TGTGCCAGCAGTGCGGGGGGGCTACGGCCCCAGCATTTT.

This rearrangement joins TRBV6-5 to TRBJ2-3; 12 bases align to TRBD1. With V trimmed by 5 bases and J by 8 bases, 8 bases remained unmatched. This CDR3 region has 15 residues. Germline V gene lookup returns CDR1 MNHEY and CDR2 SVGAGI. The CDR3 DNA reads as TGTGCCAGCAGTACCTCGGGACAGGGGGCGGGTACGCAGTATTTT. It specifies CASSTSGQGAGTQYF.

In DNA, the CDR3 is TGTGCCAGCAGTTACAAAGGGGCGCGAACTGGGGCCAACGTCCTGACTTTC. Residues: CASSYKGARTGANVLTF. The gene calls are TRBV6-2 or TRBV6-3 and TRBJ2-6; TRBD1 might be the D (5 bases). The CDR3 is made up of 17 amino acids. With 2 bases removed from V and 2 bases from J, the gap between germline ends came to 13 bases. CDR1 is MNHEY and CDR2 is SVGEGT in the germline V gene.

V and J are TRBV7-3 and TRBJ2-3, with D tentatively TRBD2 (5 bases). Per germline, CDR1 SGHTA and CDR2 FQGTGA. Trimming took off 5 bases at V and 6 bases at J, with 18 bases between the two ends. The CDR3 is 15 residues long. CDR3 region: CASSGRLEGTDTQYF. CDR3 nucleotide sequence: TGTGCCAGCAGCGGAAGGCTAGAGGGTACGGATACGCAGTATTTT.

The J gene is TRBJ2-3, the V gene TRBV5-1, with a weak D call TRBD2 (5 bases). V lost 5 bases and J lost 2, with 12 bases in between. Germline CDR1 reads SGHRS; CDR2 reads YFSETQ. The length of the CDR3 is 14 residues. Here the CDR3 reads CASRRDGNTDTQYF. The CDR3 coding sequence is TGCGCCAGCAGGAGGGATGGCAACACAGATACGCAGTATTTT.

The chain employs TRBV10-3 and TRBJ1-2; 9 positions agree with TRBD1. This CDR3 region has 17 residues. The germline V gene encodes CDR1 ENHRY and CDR2 SYGVKD. Unmatched junction bases numbered 17, after V lost 6 bases and J lost 6 bases. The CDR3: CAIRNLIGGTGSHGYTF. DNA for the CDR3: TGTGCCATCAGAAACTTAATAGGAGGGACAGGGAGCCATGGCTACACCTTC.

This clone was seen more than once but under ten times. This chain joins TRBV5-1 and TRBJ1-1; TRBD1 agrees at 9 bases. In germline, CDR1 is SGHRS, CDR2 YFSETQ. J gave up 4 bases and V 4 bases, and 5 bases lay outside the gene matches. The CDR3 consists of 14 residues. CDR3 sequence (DNA): TGCGCCAGCAGCCCGGGACAGGGTAGCACTGAAGCTTTCTTT. Translated: CASSPGQGSTEAFF.

This chain links TRBV4-1 with TRBJ2-1; TRBD2 aligns across 10 bases. Germline-derived CDR1 and CDR2 are MGHRA and YSYEKL. CDR3 size: 21 residues. With 3 bases clipped from V and 0 bases from J, the junction kept 17 bases outside the gene matches. This CDR3 is CASSHWRTGPGTSVSYNEQFF. CDR3 in DNA: TGCGCCAGCAGCCACTGGCGGACAGGACCTGGGACTAGCGTCTCCTACAATGAGCAGTTCTTC.

J is TRBJ2-3 and V is TRBV28; D unresolved. V was shortened by 3 bases and J by 1 base, with 8 bases between the two germline ends. CDR1 and CDR2 from the germline V gene are MDHEN and SYDVKM. The CDR3 is made up of 14 amino acids. CDR3 amino acids: CASSFAARTDTQYF. The CDR3 nucleotides read TGTGCCAGCAGTTTTGCAGCCCGCACAGATACGCAGTATTTT.

This clone came up once. This chain uses TRBV3-1 (or the pseudogene TRBV3-2) with TRBJ1-1; D may be TRBD1 (6 bases). CDR1 is LGHDT, CDR2 YNNKEL, per germline (reference sequence). Trimming took off 6 bases at V and 4 bases at J, with 12 bases between the two ends. The CDR3 loop spans 13 amino acids. CDR3 bases: TGTGCCAGCAGTCAATCACAGGGCACTGAAGCTTTCTTT. Its protein product is CASSQSQGTEAFF.

The V gene is TRBV5-1, the J gene TRBJ2-7; 11 nucleotides line up with TRBD1. The CDR3 is 15 residues long. Germline values: CDR1 SGHRS, CDR2 YFSETQ. Trimming cost V 6 bases and J 1 base; bases outside gene matches: 6. This CDR3 reads CASKIRDRGSYEQYF. The CDR3 bases are TGCGCCAGCAAAATCCGGGACAGGGGGTCCTACGAGCAGTACTTC.